The clone carrying this T cell receptor (beta chain) was observed a handful of times. The antigen is not known. This entry belongs to a study of T cells in Graves' hyperthyroidism and ophthalmopathy. Study at large: The initial diagnosis was the point when peripheral blood was collected, ahead of any treatment. Study-level points and caveats: Stable hyperthyroidism and ophthalmopathy were separated using 13 V-J signatures. Clonotypes that were expanded in thyroid above 0.001 mostly appeared in blood too.

CDR1 and CDR2 from the germline V gene are GTSNPN and SVGIG (reference sequence). The CDR3 spans 14 residues. V shed 6 bases and J 1 base; nucleotides not matched to a gene: 7. The CDR3 regions of TCR beta were amplified from RNA transcripts. RT-PCR in the first round (using the HTBI primer set) targeted the TCR CDR3. Each CDR3 protein gets one entry after TCRdb re-called the multiplex PCR reads with MiXCR. The repertoire holds hundreds of thousands of distinct CDR3 sequences, with about a fifth as singletons. The material sequenced was blood. This chain uses TRBV30 with TRBJ2-3; 7 bases fit TRBD1. This clonotype originated in a man aged 25 to 45 with Graves' ophthalmopathy. The CDR3 bases are TGTGCCTGTCACAGGGGACATCGCACAGATACGCAGTATTTT. Translation: CACHRGHRTDTQYF.